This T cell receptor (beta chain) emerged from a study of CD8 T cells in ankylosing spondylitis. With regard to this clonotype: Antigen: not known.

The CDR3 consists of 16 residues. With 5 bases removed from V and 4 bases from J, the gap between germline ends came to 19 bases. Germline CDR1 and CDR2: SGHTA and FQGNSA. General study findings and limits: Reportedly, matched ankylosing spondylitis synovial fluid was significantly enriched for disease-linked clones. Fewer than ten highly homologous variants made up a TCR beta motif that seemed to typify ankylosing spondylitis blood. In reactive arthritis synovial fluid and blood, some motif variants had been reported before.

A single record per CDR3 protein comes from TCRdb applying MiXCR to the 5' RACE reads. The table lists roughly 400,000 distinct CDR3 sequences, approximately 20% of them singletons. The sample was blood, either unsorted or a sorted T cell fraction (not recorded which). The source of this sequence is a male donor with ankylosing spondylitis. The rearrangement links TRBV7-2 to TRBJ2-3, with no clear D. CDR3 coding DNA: TGTGCCAGCAGCGGACGGACCCCGGTTTCCTCAGATACGCAGTATTTT. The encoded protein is CASSGRTPVSSDTQYF.